Detailed here is one T cell receptor (beta chain). Its antigen is still unknown. This entry is derived from a study of siplizumab effects on memory and regulatory T cells. The CDR3 spans 15 residues. V was pared by 5 bases and J by 0 bases, with 12 bases between. CDR1 and CDR2 (germline): MDHEN, SYDVKM. The assay covered some 98,000 TCR templates per sample. Generated by immunoSEQ multiplex PCR, the TCRdb table keeps only in-frame clones and is missing some. The sample has over 85,000 clones, about 93% seen once; the top ten hold approximately 1.2%. Whole-study results and caveats: Sequences that were alloreactive and traceable to unstimulated CD4+ memory cells were significantly reduced by siplizumab. Unstimulated subsets contained matches for only a minor fraction of alloreactive clones.

The sequence came from a human donor in good health. The specimen was CD4+ T cells sorted from blood. The chain joins TRBV28 to TRBJ2-3; D is perhaps TRBD2 (5 bases). The CDR3 here is CASSPSGISTDTQYF. The CDR3 DNA follows: TGTGCCAGCAGTCCAAGCGGAATTAGCACAGATACGCAGTATTTT.